What follows are 25 T cell receptor beta chains derived from one specimen sequenced in a study of CD8+ T cells in alopecia areata. Sequencing used cDNA as its template, made by extracting RNA and reverse transcribing it. Sequenced by immunoSEQ multiplex PCR; TCRdb stores in-frame clones only, minus some. The sample lists some 110,000 clones, approximately 58% occurring once. Specimen: CD4+ T cells sorted from blood. The receptors were gathered from a human donor in good health.

V gene TRBV29-1 combines with J gene TRBJ2-7, with D unresolved. V lost 3 bases and J 0 bases, leaving 9 bases between the germline ends. This CDR3 comprises 13 residues. Per the germline V gene, CDR1 is SQVTM and CDR2 is ANQGSEA. CDR3 DNA sequence: TGCAGCGTTGACGGGCTTAGCTCCTACGAGCAGTACTTC. It yields the protein CSVDGLSSYEQYF.

V usage is TRBV6-5 and J usage is TRBJ2-6; D is possibly TRBD1 (5 bases). CDR1 and CDR2 (germline): MNHEY, SVGAGI. The V gene lost 10 bases and the J gene lost 1 base, with 11 bases spanning the gap. The CDR3 totals 14 residues. CDR3 region: CAISTVSGANVLTF. CDR3 bases: TGTGCCATTTCGACAGTTTCTGGGGCCAACGTCCTGACTTTC.

This clone turned up a few times. The chain is built from TRBV7-9 and TRBJ2-2; D gene ambiguous. Trimming took 10 bases from V and 7 from J, leaving 19 bases between them. The CDR3 sequence is 14 residues long. The V gene's germline CDR1 is SEHNR and CDR2 FQNEAQ (reference sequence). The CDR3 region is CATQPFVPGGELFF. Written as DNA, the CDR3 is TGTGCCACACAACCCTTCGTTCCGGGCGGGGAGCTGTTTTTT.

This chain's CDR3 is CAISGGDRSLGEQYF. CDR3 bases: TGTGCCATCAGTGGAGGGGACAGGAGCCTCGGCGAGCAGTACTTC. The chain couples TRBV10-3 to TRBJ2-7, with TRBD1 matching over 8 bases. J was trimmed by 6 bases and V by 4 bases; bases with no gene match: 11. This CDR3 region has 15 residues. CDR1 is ENHRY, CDR2 SYGVKD, per germline.

A few counts support this clone. The V call is TRBV7-2, the J call TRBJ2-7, with 9 nucleotides matching TRBD2. Per the germline V gene, CDR1 is SGHTA and CDR2 is FQGNSA. V shed 1 base and J 6 bases; nucleotides not matched to a gene: 13. The CDR3 loop spans 17 amino acids. The CDR3 sequence is CASSLVGSGGSRIEQYF. As DNA, the CDR3 is TGTGCCAGCAGCTTAGTTGGTAGCGGGGGAAGCAGAATCGAGCAGTACTTC. Full variable domain (outside the CDR3, taken from reference TRBV7-2 and TRBJ2-7): GAGVSQSPSNKVTEKGKDVELRCDPISGHTALYWYRQSLGQGLEFLIYFQGNSAPDKSGLPSDRFSAERTGGSVSTLTIQRTQQEDSAVYLCASSLVGSGGSRIEQYFGPGTRLTVT.

V usage is TRBV29-1 and J usage is TRBJ2-3; TRBD1 agrees at 8 bases. V was clipped by 4 bases and J by 2 bases; unmatched bases: 11. CDR3 size: 16 residues. CDR1 and CDR2 (germline): SQVTM, ANQGSEA. The CDR3 is CSVGRPRTGHTDTQYF. For the CDR3, the DNA is TGCAGCGTTGGCAGGCCCCGGACAGGGCACACAGATACGCAGTATTTT.

CDR3 DNA: TGCAGCGCCTACCCCGGTCCCGGGGGGGAGACCCAGTACTTC. This gives the protein CSAYPGPGGETQYF. The chain couples TRBV29-1 to TRBJ2-5; 7 bases line up with TRBD2. The V segment lost 7 bases and the J segment 5 bases; nucleotides outside the gene matches: 13. Germline loops: CDR1 SQVTM, CDR2 ANQGSEA. CDR3 length: 14 amino acids.

The chain links TRBV30 to TRBJ1-5; D may be TRBD1 (5 bases). V was cut by 2 bases and J by 7 bases, with 12 bases left in between. In germline, CDR1 is GTSNPN, CDR2 SVGIG (reference sequence). CDR3 length equals 13 residues. The DNA for the CDR3 is TGTGCCTGGAGTTCAGGGCTAAAGCAGCCCCAGCATTTT. Its protein product is CAWSSGLKQPQHF.

The table lists this clone with a few counts. The V call is TRBV30, the J call TRBJ1-1; D gene uncertain. V was clipped by 2 bases and J by 1 base, with 8 bases between them. The length of the CDR3 is 13 residues. The germline V gene has CDR1 GTSNPN and CDR2 SVGIG (reference sequence). The CDR3 nucleotides read TGTGCCTGGAGTAACTCCGGGAACACTGAAGCTTTCTTT. Protein sequence: CAWSNSGNTEAFF.

As DNA, the CDR3 is TGTGCCTGGAGTGTAACCCCAAACTATGGCTACACCTTC. Its translation: CAWSVTPNYGYTF. The V call is TRBV30, the J call TRBJ1-2, with D unresolved. Germline values: CDR1 GTSNPN, CDR2 SVGIG (reference sequence). V lost 0 bases, J lost 2 bases, and 7 bases lay in between. This CDR3 has 13 residues.

V is TRBV4-1 and J is TRBJ2-6; D might be TRBD1 (7 bases). CDR1 MGHRA and CDR2 YSYEKL come from the germline V gene. Trimming removed 4 bases from V and 3 bases from J, with 16 bases in between. This CDR3 has 17 amino acids. Here the CDR3 DNA reads TGCGCCAGCAGCCGCGATCAGGGGGGAAGTGGGGCCAACGTCCTGACTTTC. As protein: CASSRDQGGSGANVLTF.

The gene calls are TRBV6-4 and TRBJ1-2; D unresolved. V lost 6 bases to trimming and J lost 4 bases, with 15 bases between them. From germline, CDR1 is MRHNA and CDR2 SNTAGT. The CDR3 has 14 amino acids. CDR3 sequence reads: CASSVGSWGYGYTF. CDR3 coding DNA: TGTGCCAGCAGCGTCGGGAGCTGGGGCTATGGCTACACCTTC.

V usage is TRBV4-1 and J usage is TRBJ1-2; 10 nucleotides align to TRBD1. After removal of 2 bases from V and 4 bases from J, the junction contained 4 bases not matched to a gene. The CDR3 spans 15 residues. In germline, CDR1 is MGHRA, CDR2 YSYEKL. The CDR3 DNA reads TGCGCCAGCAGCCAAACAGGGACAGGGGTCTATGGCTACACCTTC. The encoded protein is CASSQTGTGVYGYTF.

Comment on this clone: Other DNA sequences within the sample encode an identical CDR3. The rearrangement joins TRBV25-1 to TRBJ1-2; D gene unclear. Trimming took 3 bases from V and 5 from J, leaving 4 bases between them. CDR3 size: 11 residues. CDR1 is MGHDK and CDR2 is SYGVNS in the germline V gene. CDR3 sequence (DNA): TGTGCCAGCAGTGAGGATTATGGCTACACCTTC. Its translation is CASSEDYGYTF.

The genes are TRBV30 and TRBJ1-1; no clear D gene. CDR1 is GTSNPN and CDR2 is SVGIG in the germline V gene (reference sequence). Between the trimmed V and J ends, which lost 4 bases and 1 base, there was a span of 10 bases. This CDR3 comprises 13 residues. The CDR3 DNA is TGTGCCTGGAACCCCACAGCGAACACTGAAGCTTTCTTT. The encoded protein is CAWNPTANTEAFF.

This sequence joins TRBV11-2 and TRBJ2-7; D is tentatively TRBD1 or TRBD2 (5 bases each). Looked up from germline, CDR1 is SGHAT and CDR2 is FQNNGV. The CDR3 spans 15 residues. Trimming stripped 5 bases from V and 2 bases from J, with 16 bases between. The CDR3 sequence: CASSLGTGLAYEQYF. For the CDR3, the DNA is TGTGCCAGCAGCCTGGGGACGGGGTTAGCCTACGAGCAGTACTTC.

The table lists this clone with a count of one. V gene TRBV10-3 combines with J gene TRBJ1-2; 7 bases map to TRBD1. Germline CDR1 and CDR2: ENHRY and SYGVKD. With V trimmed by 5 bases and J by 10 bases, 19 bases remained unmatched. The CDR3 is made up of 16 amino acids. CDR3 coding DNA: TGTGCCATCAGTTTTACCGACAGGGCTGGCCAACCTGACTACACCTTC. This translates into CAISFTDRAGQPDYTF.

The chain is built from TRBV29-1 and TRBJ2-3, with 7 bases lining up with TRBD1. V gave up 7 bases and J gave up 3 bases; unmatched junction bases: 4. Germline lookup yields CDR1 SQVTM and CDR2 ANQGSEA. The CDR3 has 12 residues. This CDR3 reads CSAGTETDTQYF. CDR3 DNA: TGCAGCGCCGGGACAGAAACAGATACGCAGTATTTT.

This clone has just one count. The chain joins TRBV10-1 to TRBJ2-7; no firm D call. CDR3 size: 13 residues. The V end was cut by 3 bases, the J end by 5 bases, with 11 bases between. Germline assignment: CDR1 WNHNN and CDR2 SYGVQD (reference sequence). The CDR3 DNA follows: TGCGCCAGCAGTGACAGGTACCTGGACGAGCAGTACTTC. It encodes CASSDRYLDEQYF.

The chain has TRBV10-2 and TRBJ2-7; 7 nucleotides line up with TRBD1. Trimming removed 3 bases from V and 4 bases from J; junction bases left unmatched: 12. The germline V gene has CDR1 WSHSY and CDR2 SAAADI. The CDR3 is made up of 16 amino acids. The CDR3 DNA reads as TGCGCCAGCAGTGATGGCCCGACAGGGTGGGGATACGAGCAGTACTTC. The encoded protein is CASSDGPTGWGYEQYF.

This clone was seen a handful of times. V and J are TRBV2 and TRBJ1-2; TRBD1 aligns across 12 bases. V was clipped by 6 bases and J by 5 bases; unmatched bases: 16. The CDR3 runs 18 residues. CDR1 is SNHLY, CDR2 FYNNEI, per germline. The CDR3 reads CASRELPGTGGTIYGYTF. The CDR3, as DNA: TGTGCCAGCAGGGAGTTACCCGGGACAGGGGGCACCATTTATGGCTACACCTTC.

The V and J genes are TRBV6-5 and TRBJ2-4; D remains unclear. Trimming removed 0 bases from V and 0 bases from J, with 9 bases in between. The CDR3 consists of 16 residues. The V gene's germline CDR1 is MNHEY and CDR2 SVGAGI. The DNA of the CDR3 is TGTGCCAGCAGTTACTCTGGCACCGGAGCCAAAAACATTCAGTACTTC. Amino acid sequence: CASSYSGTGAKNIQYF.

This clone has only a few counts. This chain joins TRBV30 and TRBJ1-2, with TRBD1 as a possible D gene (6 bases). Germline values: CDR1 GTSNPN, CDR2 SVGIG (reference sequence). The CDR3 contains 12 residues. V lost 3 bases and J 4 bases, leaving 9 bases between the germline ends. The CDR3 DNA sequence: TGTGCCTGGAGCCAACAGGGCTATGGCTACACCTTC. Amino acid sequence: CAWSQQGYGYTF.

This clone came up a few times. This chain joins TRBV9 and TRBJ2-3, with TRBD2 identical over 12 bases. J lost 5 bases, V lost 0 bases, and 7 bases had no gene match. This CDR3 spans 17 amino acids. Germline loops: CDR1 SGDLS, CDR2 YYNGEE. CDR3 loop: CASSVVPLAGGEDTQYF. The CDR3, as DNA: TGTGCCAGCAGCGTAGTTCCCCTAGCGGGGGGGGAAGATACGCAGTATTTT.

This clone has more than one count but fewer than ten. The chain couples TRBV12-5 to TRBJ2-1, with D unclear. CDR1 is LGHNT and CDR2 is FRNRAP in the germline V gene. Trimming pared 7 bases from V and 10 bases from J, leaving 14 bases between. The CDR3 runs 12 residues. The CDR3 nucleotides read TGTGCTAGTGTTCCCCTCCACGTCGAGCAGTTCTTC. This sequence encodes CASVPLHVEQFF. The entire variable domain, with the rest obtained from reference TRBV12-5 and TRBJ2-1, is as follows: DARVTQTPRHKVTEMGQEVTMRCQPILGHNTVFWYRQTMMQGLELLAYFRNRAPLDDSGMPKDRFSAEMPDATLATLKIQPSEPRDSAVYFCASVPLHVEQFFGPGTRLTVL.